The 30 T cell receptor beta chains below were found in one sample sequenced in a study of somatic mutations in cytotoxic T cells in rheumatoid arthritis. Repertoires were generated with immunoSEQ multiplex PCR, while TCRdb's copy carries only in-frame clones and drops some. Here the sample spans around 5,900 clones, roughly 85% being singletons. Material for sequencing was CD8+ T cells sorted from blood. The receptors originated from a woman aged 50 to 60 with rheumatoid arthritis.

The chain uses TRBV2 and TRBJ2-1; 8 positions agree with TRBD2. The CDR3 runs to 17 residues. V shed 7 bases, J shed 8 bases, and the junction held 19 bases outside the gene matches. Germline CDR1 and CDR2: SNHLY and FYNNEI. In DNA, the CDR3 is TGTGCCAGCACCACAATCTCGCCGGGACTAGTAGACCATGAGCAGTTCTTC. Encoded protein: CASTTISPGLVDHEQFF.

The gene calls are TRBV6-1 and TRBJ2-2; 8 bases align to TRBD1. J gave up 6 bases and V 8 bases, and 8 bases lay outside the gene matches. This CDR3 contains 14 residues. Germline V CDR1 and CDR2: MNHNS, SASEGT. CDR3 amino acids: CASFRDRYPGELFF. CDR3 DNA sequence: TGTGCCAGCTTTAGGGACAGGTATCCCGGGGAGCTGTTTTTT.

This chain joins TRBV6-6 and TRBJ1-2; D is ambiguous. CDR3 length equals 11 residues. CDR1 is MNHNY and CDR2 is SVGAGI in the germline V gene (reference sequence). The germline V and J ends were trimmed by 10 bases and 4 bases, with 10 bases remaining between them. The CDR3 DNA follows: TGTGCCACCGCTCCGGGCTATGGCTACACCTTC. Translation: CATAPGYGYTF.

The V gene is TRBV7-9, the J gene TRBJ2-7; TRBD1 matches at 7 bases. V dropped 8 bases and J dropped 3; count of bases not matched to a gene: 7. The CDR3 has 13 amino acids. Germline assignment: CDR1 SEHNR and CDR2 FQNEAQ (reference sequence). The CDR3 region is CASDPGTDYEQYF. The CDR3 nucleotides are TGTGCCAGCGATCCTGGGACAGACTACGAGCAGTACTTC.

This rearrangement joins TRBV7-9 to TRBJ2-5, with TRBD1 identical over 9 bases. The tail of the sequence fits TRBJ2-7 better, so the J call may be wrong. Germline V CDR1 and CDR2: SEHNR, FQNEAQ (reference sequence). The CDR3 has 15 residues. The CDR3 protein is CASSSTGTGPYEQYF. Here the CDR3 DNA reads TGTGCCAGCAGCTCGACTGGGACAGGGCCCTACGAGCAGTACTTC.

This chain links TRBV28 with TRBJ2-3; 8 nucleotides match TRBD2. This CDR3 spans 16 amino acids. Germline lookup yields CDR1 MDHEN and CDR2 SYDVKM. Trimming at V came to 4 bases and at J to 5 bases, leaving 11 bases not matched to a gene. The chain's CDR3 is CASSSLAGGLVDTQYF. The CDR3 coding sequence is TGTGCCAGCAGTTCGTTGGCGGGGGGTCTTGTAGATACGCAGTATTTT.

This chain links TRBV27 with TRBJ2-7, with TRBD2 identical over 8 bases. This CDR3 has 14 residues. The V segment lost 6 bases and the J segment 6 bases; nucleotides outside the gene matches: 10. Germline lookup yields CDR1 MNHEY and CDR2 SMNVEV (reference sequence). The CDR3 is CASSPGTRVGEQYF. The CDR3 coding sequence is TGTGCCAGCAGCCCCGGGACTAGGGTCGGCGAGCAGTACTTC.

This clone was seen once. The chain carries TRBV29-1 and TRBJ2-1; 8 nucleotides line up with TRBD1. CDR3 length: 14 amino acids. J was trimmed by 6 bases and V by 6 bases; bases with no gene match: 10. The germline V gene has CDR1 SQVTM and CDR2 ANQGSEA. The CDR3 here is CSVDGTGGGNEQFF. CDR3 coding DNA: TGCAGCGTGGATGGGACAGGAGGAGGCAATGAGCAGTTCTTC.

The chain combines TRBV4-1 with TRBJ2-6; no clear D gene. V shed 1 base and J shed 7 bases, with 5 bases lying between them. The CDR3 loop spans 13 amino acids. Germline CDR1 and CDR2: MGHRA and YSYEKL. The CDR3: CASSQGAANVLTF. The CDR3 nucleotides are TGCGCCAGCAGCCAAGGGGCAGCCAACGTCCTGACTTTC.

The chain employs TRBV10-2 and TRBJ1-3; perhaps TRBD1 as D (6 bases). Germline V gives CDR1 WSHSY, CDR2 SAAADI. The CDR3 extends over 13 amino acids. The ends were cut back, 8 bases at V and 3 bases at J, with 11 bases in the middle. CDR3 sequence: CASRGGYGNTIYF. CDR3 coding DNA: TGCGCCAGCCGAGGGGGATATGGAAACACCATATATTTT.

The CDR3 spells CASSLEWSGPSSYEQYF. DNA for the CDR3: TGTGCCAGCAGCTTAGAATGGTCCGGTCCTAGCTCCTACGAGCAGTACTTC. V usage is TRBV11-2 and J usage is TRBJ2-7; D gene ambiguous. CDR1 is SGHAT and CDR2 is FQNNGV in the germline V gene. V was cut by 0 bases and J by 0 bases, with 15 bases left in between. This CDR3 spans 17 amino acids.

The chain has TRBV6-5 and TRBJ2-1; no reliable D call. CDR3 length: 14 residues. V gave up 11 bases and J gave up 4 bases, with 18 bases separating them. CDR1 is MNHEY, CDR2 SVGAGI, per germline. The CDR3 here is CAVGSTTLYNEQFF. The CDR3 bases are TGTGCCGTCGGATCGACAACGCTATACAATGAGCAGTTCTTC.

For the CDR3, the DNA is TGTGCCACCAGCACGGGACAGCCTGAAGCTTTCTTT. Translation: CATSTGQPEAFF. V is TRBV15 and J is TRBJ1-1; TRBD1 matches 7 bases. The length of the CDR3 is 12 residues. The J segment lost 6 bases and the V segment lost 4 bases, leaving 2 bases of the junction unmatched. CDR1 and CDR2 from the germline V gene are LNHNV and YYDKDF (reference sequence).

This clone was seen only a few times. V and J are TRBV9 and TRBJ2-1, with 8 bases identical to TRBD2. V lost 4 bases and J lost 1; bases outside the gene matches: 7. The CDR3 extends over 16 amino acids. Germline lookup yields CDR1 SGDLS and CDR2 YYNGEE. CDR3 sequence (DNA): TGTGCCAGCAGCTCCACCGGGACTAGTTCCTACAATGAGCAGTTCTTC. Translating gives CASSSTGTSSYNEQFF.

The chain recombines TRBV6-5 with TRBJ2-7; weak D call: TRBD1 (5 bases). CDR1 and CDR2 from the germline V gene are MNHEY and SVGAGI. V lost 5 bases, J lost 5 bases, and 10 bases lay in between. CDR3 length equals 12 residues. The CDR3 protein is CASSQGWDEQYF. DNA of the CDR3: TGTGCCAGCAGTCAGGGTTGGGACGAGCAGTACTTC.

This chain joins TRBV5-6 and TRBJ2-1, with TRBD2 matching 7 bases. The germline CDR1 and CDR2 sequences are SGHDT and YYEEEE. V shed 7 bases, J shed 0 bases, and the junction held 4 bases outside the gene matches. This CDR3 has 14 amino acids. CDR3 protein: CASAGGSSYNEQFF. CDR3 bases: TGTGCCAGCGCAGGCGGGAGCTCCTACAATGAGCAGTTCTTC.

The chain combines TRBV2 with TRBJ2-3; 11 bases are shared with TRBD2. Germline V gene sequence: CDR1 SNHLY, CDR2 FYNNEI. This CDR3 is built from 17 residues. V lost 6 bases to trimming and J lost 1 base; unmatched junction nucleotides: 9. The CDR3 nucleotides read TGTGCCAGCAGAGCTCTAGCGGGAGGCTTACGCACAGATACGCAGTATTTT. Residues: CASRALAGGLRTDTQYF.

The V call is TRBV5-6, the J call TRBJ2-1, with D possibly TRBD1 on 6 matching bases. Trimming shortened V by 2 bases and J by 8 bases, and 14 bases separated the two germline ends. The CDR3 is made up of 14 amino acids. Germline loops: CDR1 SGHDT, CDR2 YYEEEE. CDR3: CASSFYRDVDEQFF. The CDR3 coding sequence is TGTGCCAGCAGCTTCTACAGGGATGTCGATGAGCAGTTCTTC.

V is TRBV7-9 and J is TRBJ1-5; TRBD1 agrees at 7 bases. The germline V gene has CDR1 SEHNR and CDR2 FQNEAQ (reference sequence). The CDR3 totals 15 residues. Trimming removed 2 bases from V and 1 base from J; junction bases left unmatched: 2. The chain's CDR3 is CASSLQTGSNQPQHF. CDR3 nucleotide sequence: TGTGCCAGCAGCTTACAGACAGGGAGCAATCAGCCCCAGCATTTT.

The table lists this clone with a few counts. The rearrangement joins TRBV28 to TRBJ2-2, with a tentative D call TRBD1 (6 bases). Germline V lookup: CDR1 MDHEN, CDR2 SYDVKM. This CDR3 comprises 15 residues. Deletions cut 6 bases from V and 2 bases from J, with 13 bases between. As DNA, the CDR3 is TGTGCCAGCAGCGAGGACAGTACTAACACCGGGGAGCTGTTTTTT. Amino acid sequence: CASSEDSTNTGELFF.

This chain connects TRBV11-3 to TRBJ2-1, with 10 bases matching TRBD2. V trimming: 1 base; J trimming: 9 bases; junction bases outside the gene matches: 12. The CDR3 is made up of 17 amino acids. The germline CDR1 and CDR2 sequences are SGHNT and YENEEA. The CDR3 is CASSLGRAGGLLGEQFF. The CDR3 region has the DNA TGTGCCAGCAGCTTAGGAAGAGCGGGAGGGCTGTTGGGTGAGCAGTTCTTC.

CDR3 DNA sequence: TGTGCCAGCAACGAGGGGGTTGGTCAGCCCCAGCATTTT. Translating gives CASNEGVGQPQHF. The J gene is TRBJ1-5, the V gene TRBV19; D possibly corresponds to TRBD1 (6 bases). This CDR3 comprises 13 residues. Per the germline V gene, CDR1 is LNHDA and CDR2 is SQIVND (reference sequence). V gave up 9 bases and J gave up 6 bases, with 15 bases separating them.

This chain uses TRBV2 with TRBJ1-5, with a weak D call TRBD1 (5 bases). The CDR3 spans 15 residues. With 7 bases removed from V and 2 bases from J, the gap between germline ends came to 15 bases. Germline lookup yields CDR1 SNHLY and CDR2 FYNNEI. CDR3 bases: TGTGCCAGCAACATCCAGGGTTTTGGCAATCAGCCCCAGCATTTT. Translation gives CASNIQGFGNQPQHF.

This chain links TRBV7-9 with TRBJ2-5; 8 bases fit TRBD2. The V gene end was trimmed by 4 bases and the J gene end by 3 bases; junction bases not matched to a gene: 13. Germline CDR1 is SEHNR and CDR2 is FQNEAQ (reference sequence). The CDR3 covers 17 residues. The CDR3 here is CASSSWKFSGAEETQYF. The CDR3 DNA follows: TGTGCCAGCAGCTCATGGAAATTTAGCGGGGCGGAAGAGACCCAGTACTTC.

The rearrangement uses TRBV2 and TRBJ2-2, with 8 bases matching TRBD2. The CDR3 totals 13 residues. J was trimmed by 4 bases and V by 7 bases; bases with no gene match: 2. The germline V gene encodes CDR1 SNHLY and CDR2 FYNNEI. CDR3 residues: CASNGGVTGELFF. For the CDR3, the DNA is TGTGCCAGCAACGGGGGGGTCACCGGGGAGCTGTTTTTT.

This clone showed up just a few times. This chain joins TRBV6-6 and TRBJ1-5; D perhaps matches TRBD1 (6 bases). This CDR3 has 14 amino acids. CDR1 and CDR2 (germline): MNHNY, SVGAGI (reference sequence). The germline V and J ends were trimmed by 2 bases and 5 bases, with 10 bases remaining between them. The CDR3 protein is CASSYASGDQPQHF. CDR3 DNA: TGTGCCAGCAGTTACGCATCAGGGGATCAGCCCCAGCATTTT.

This chain connects TRBV15 to TRBJ2-1; 10 bases agree with TRBD1. This CDR3 region has 14 residues. Germline assignment: CDR1 LNHNV and CDR2 YYDKDF (reference sequence). Trimming at V came to 2 bases and at J to 10 bases, leaving 5 bases not matched to a gene. CDR3 region: CATSRPGTGDEQFF. CDR3 coding DNA: TGTGCCACCAGCAGACCTGGGACAGGGGACGAGCAGTTCTTC.

The V and J genes are TRBV2 and TRBJ2-1; 9 bases map to TRBD2. J was trimmed by 4 bases and V by 10 bases; bases with no gene match: 5. The CDR3 has 13 residues. CDR1 is SNHLY, CDR2 FYNNEI, per germline. CDR3 nucleotide sequence: TGTGCCAAGGAGCGGGAGGATTACAATGAGCAGTTCTTC. Amino acids: CAKEREDYNEQFF.

The chain links TRBV18 to TRBJ1-1, with D possibly TRBD1 on 6 matching bases. The V gene's germline CDR1 is KGHSH and CDR2 LQKENI. The CDR3 has 15 residues. V shed 5 bases and J shed 1 base, with 14 bases lying between them. Written as DNA, the CDR3 is TGTGCCAGCTCATCACGGGACACAACGAACACTGAAGCTTTCTTT. Its translation: CASSSRDTTNTEAFF.

The chain recombines TRBV6-4 with TRBJ2-3; D may be TRBD2 (5 bases). V dropped 3 bases and J dropped 4 bases, with 11 bases sitting between them. Germline V gene lookup returns CDR1 MRHNA and CDR2 SNTAGT. CDR3 length: 14 amino acids. The CDR3, as DNA: TGTGCCAGCAGTGATGGCCTCGGGGCAGATACGCAGTATTTT. Its protein is CASSDGLGADTQYF.